A single sample is the source of the 13 T cell receptor beta chains below, sequenced in a study of CD8+ T cells in alopecia areata. Extraction and reverse transcription of RNA yielded cDNA as the sequencing template. Assay used: immunoSEQ multiplex PCR; TCRdb lists only in-frame clones, some missing. The sample carries about 300,000 clones, roughly 60% recorded once. This sample's treatment: oral pan-JAK inhibitor, 5-10 mg twice daily. The sequenced sample was CD4+ T cells sorted from blood, obtained at week 24, from a patient treated with tofacitinib. These receptors all stem from a human donor with alopecia areata.

This rearrangement joins TRBV15 to TRBJ2-5; D gene ambiguous. Germline V gives CDR1 LNHNV, CDR2 YYDKDF (reference sequence). The CDR3 is made up of 14 amino acids. The V end lost 3 bases, the J end lost 3 bases, and 11 bases lay between the germline ends. This CDR3 is CATSSPGLKETQYF. The CDR3 DNA reads TGTGCCACCAGCAGCCCCGGGCTGAAAGAGACCCAGTACTTC. The full variable domain, rest sourced from reference TRBV15 and TRBJ2-5, is DAMVIQNPRYQVTQFGKPVTLSCSQTLNHNVMYWYQQKSSQAPKLLFHYYDKDFNNEADTPDNFQSRRPNTSFCFLDIRSPGLGDTAMYLCATSSPGLKETQYFGPGTRLLVL.

The gene calls are TRBV4-1 and TRBJ1-2, with no clear D. V was clipped by 4 bases and J by 1 base, with 19 bases between them. The CDR3 has 17 amino acids. The germline CDR1 and CDR2 sequences are MGHRA and YSYEKL. CDR3 in amino acids: CASSRPQDAEFNYGYTF. The CDR3 DNA reads TGCGCCAGCAGCCGTCCTCAAGACGCAGAATTTAACTATGGCTACACCTTC.

This chain joins TRBV30 and TRBJ1-2, with D perhaps matching TRBD1 (6 bases). Germline CDR1 is GTSNPN and CDR2 is SVGIG (reference sequence). CDR3 length equals 15 residues. V lost 1 base and J 7 bases, leaving 19 bases between the germline ends. CDR3 region: CAWSDNTGTQTGYTF. The CDR3 region has the DNA TGTGCCTGGAGTGACAACACCGGGACACAGACTGGCTACACCTTC. The full variable domain, with the rest looked up from reference TRBV30 and TRBJ1-2, is SQTIHQWPATLVQPVGSPLSLECTVEGTSNPNLYWYRQAAGRGLQLLFYSVGIGQISSEVPQNLSASRPQDRQFILSSKKLLLSDSGFYLCAWSDNTGTQTGYTFGSGTRLTVV.

The rearrangement joins TRBV30 to TRBJ1-1, with D perhaps matching TRBD1 (6 bases). This CDR3 spans 14 amino acids. V was pared by 0 bases and J by 4 bases, with 12 bases between. Germline assignment: CDR1 GTSNPN and CDR2 SVGIG (reference sequence). The CDR3 DNA reads TGTGCCTGGAGTGTAGGGGGGGCGGTCACTGAAGCTTTCTTT. Protein product: CAWSVGGAVTEAFF.

This clone was detected a few times. This chain's CDR3 is CASSFTGQEEKLFF. The CDR3 nucleotides read TGCGCCAGCAGCTTCACAGGTCAAGAAGAAAAACTGTTTTTT. The chain couples TRBV5-1 to TRBJ1-4, with D possibly being TRBD1 (5 bases). From germline, CDR1 is SGHRS and CDR2 YFSETQ. This CDR3 region has 14 residues. V was shortened by 2 bases and J by 8 bases, with 13 bases between the two germline ends.

Remarks on this clone: One end of the junction varies from germline; a read error may be responsible. Here the CDR3 DNA reads TGCGCCAGCAGCCAAGGGGGACGCCCTCCCCACTTC. The encoded protein is CASSQGGRPPHF. The V gene is TRBV4-3, the J gene TRBJ2-5, with D perhaps matching TRBD1 or TRBD2 (5 bases each). Germline CDR1 is LGHNA and CDR2 is YSLEER. This CDR3 has 12 residues.

CDR3 sequence: CASRASGTGIAGELFF. The CDR3 DNA reads as TGTGCCAGCAGGGCATCCGGGACAGGGATAGCCGGGGAGCTGTTTTTT. The chain joins TRBV28 to TRBJ2-2; 9 bases line up with TRBD1. Trimming at V came to 6 bases and at J to 6 bases, leaving 11 bases not matched to a gene. The germline V gene encodes CDR1 MDHEN and CDR2 SYDVKM. The CDR3 totals 16 residues.

In its sample, this clone was seen a few times. The V and J genes are TRBV23-1 and TRBJ2-7; no definite D call. TRBV23-1 is identified as an open reading frame with a role that is uncertain. This CDR3 is built from 12 residues. V was clipped by 4 bases and J by 3 bases, with 7 bases between them. CDR3 in DNA: TGCGCCAGCAGTCGTCAGGACTACGAGCAGTACTTC. It encodes CASSRQDYEQYF.

The chain recombines TRBV23-1 with TRBJ2-5; 7 bases agree with TRBD2. TRBV23-1 carries the ORF label, with uncertain function. The CDR3 has 17 residues. V lost 3 bases and J lost 2; bases outside the gene matches: 12. CDR3 sequence reads: CASSHHPEGSGQETQYF. The CDR3 DNA sequence: TGCGCCAGCAGTCACCACCCAGAGGGTAGCGGGCAAGAGACCCAGTACTTC.

The chain employs TRBV7-2 and TRBJ2-1, with TRBD2 identical over 12 bases. V gave up 1 base and J gave up 7 bases; unmatched junction bases: 5. This CDR3 has 16 residues. Germline V gene data show CDR1 as SGHTA and CDR2 as FQGNSA. This chain's CDR3 is CASSLVASGGANEQFF. The DNA of the CDR3 is TGTGCCAGCAGCTTAGTGGCTAGCGGGGGGGCGAATGAGCAGTTCTTC.

This sequence joins TRBV5-1 and TRBJ2-7, with 8 nucleotides matching TRBD1. Trimming took 4 bases from V and 3 from J; bases not matched to a gene: 6. The CDR3 has 14 amino acids. Germline CDR1 SGHRS, CDR2 YFSETQ. The CDR3 spells CASSPPGQGYEQYF. The CDR3 coding sequence is TGCGCCAGCAGCCCCCCCGGACAGGGCTACGAGCAGTACTTC.

This clone was seen only a few times. This rearrangement joins TRBV28 to TRBJ1-5, with 10 bases that match TRBD1. The CDR3 covers 15 residues. V shed 6 bases, J shed 0 bases, and the junction held 2 bases outside the gene matches. Per germline, CDR1 MDHEN and CDR2 SYDVKM. The CDR3 reads CASSRTGGSNQPQHF. The CDR3 DNA is TGTGCCAGCAGCCGGACAGGGGGTAGCAATCAGCCCCAGCATTTT.

The rearrangement links TRBV4-2 to TRBJ2-2; no firm D call. The ends were cut back, 0 bases at V and 1 base at J, with 12 bases in the middle. CDR3 size: 17 residues. CDR1 and CDR2 (germline): LGHNA, YNFKEQ. The CDR3 sequence is CASSQDPLGMNTGELFF. CDR3 nucleotide sequence: TGTGCCAGCAGCCAAGATCCGTTGGGGATGAACACCGGGGAGCTGTTTTTT.